This passage covers 27 T cell receptor beta chains from one sample sequenced in a study of cytomegalovirus exposure and HLA in healthy donors. 13 Jbeta primers and 60 Vbeta primers were used for the PCR. Profiling relied on immunoSEQ multiplex PCR, and the TCRdb table lists in-frame clones only, not all of them. The sample has under 200,000 clones, around 80% seen once; the top ten hold 1.9%. Sequenced: PBMCs. These receptors all come from a young man in good health and CMV-seronegative.

This chain connects TRBV19 to TRBJ2-3; 9 positions agree with TRBD1. The CDR3 totals 13 residues. After removal of 10 bases from V and 6 bases from J, the junction contained 8 bases not matched to a gene. Per the germline V gene, CDR1 is LNHDA and CDR2 is SQIVND (reference sequence). CDR3 sequence: CATSTGGGDTQYF. The CDR3 DNA is TGTGCCACATCGACAGGGGGAGGGGATACGCAGTATTTT.

This clone appeared a single time. The chain combines TRBV7-8 with TRBJ2-1; 10 positions match TRBD2. V was clipped by 5 bases and J by 9 bases; unmatched bases: 10. Germline-derived CDR1 and CDR2 are SGHVS and FQNEAQ. The CDR3 spans 15 residues. The CDR3 loop reads CASSLGLAAMGEQFF. The CDR3 bases are TGTGCCAGCAGCCTTGGACTAGCGGCTATGGGTGAGCAGTTCTTC. Filled out from reference TRBV7-8 and TRBJ2-1, the complete variable domain reads GAGVSQSPRYKVAKRGQDVALRCDPISGHVSLFWYQQALGQGPEFLTYFQNEAQLDKSGLPSDRFFAERPEGSVSTLKIQRTQQEDSAVYLCASSLGLAAMGEQFFGPGTRLTVL.

This chain links TRBV7-3 with TRBJ2-1, with TRBD2 identical over 7 bases. Germline V CDR1 and CDR2: SGHTA, FQGTGA. V lost 4 bases and J lost 0; bases outside the gene matches: 3. The CDR3 spans 15 residues. CDR3: CASSYGGGSYNEQFF. CDR3 DNA: TGTGCCAGCAGCTACGGCGGGGGCTCCTACAATGAGCAGTTCTTC. Based on the CDR3 plus reference TRBV7-3 and TRBJ2-1, the full variable domain is GAGVSQTPSNKVTEKGKYVELRCDPISGHTALYWYRQSLGQGPEFLIYFQGTGAADDSGLPNDRFFAVRPEGSVSTLKIQRTERGDSAVYLCASSYGGGSYNEQFFGPGTRLTVL.

The chain carries TRBV10-3 and TRBJ1-4, with 9 bases identical to TRBD1. The CDR3 has 16 residues. The V gene's germline CDR1 is ENHRY and CDR2 SYGVKD. After removal of 3 bases from V and 8 bases from J, the junction contained 10 bases not matched to a gene. The chain's CDR3 is CAISDEQGANDEKLFF. CDR3 DNA: TGTGCCATCAGTGACGAACAGGGGGCCAACGACGAAAAACTGTTTTTT.

In this sample, this clone turned up once. The rearrangement links TRBV7-9 to TRBJ1-1, with D maybe TRBD1 (6 bases). V lost 1 base and J lost 1, with 16 bases in between. CDR1 and CDR2 (germline): SEHNR, FQNEAQ (reference sequence). This CDR3 has 17 amino acids. In nucleotides, the CDR3 is TGTGCCAGCAGCTTAGGTCGGCAGGGGCGGAAGAACACTGAAGCTTTCTTT. Its protein product is CASSLGRQGRKNTEAFF.

CDR3 region: CASTGGSYNEQFF. Written as DNA, the CDR3 is TGTGCCTCTACAGGGGGCTCCTACAATGAGCAGTTCTTC. The chain employs TRBV10-3 and TRBJ2-1; TRBD1 matches at 8 bases. This CDR3 spans 13 amino acids. V shed 11 bases, J shed 0 bases, and the junction held 3 bases outside the gene matches. Germline V gene lookup returns CDR1 ENHRY and CDR2 SYGVKD.

The chain has TRBV30 and TRBJ1-4, with D possibly TRBD1 on 5 matching bases. Per germline, CDR1 GTSNPN and CDR2 SVGIG (reference sequence). The CDR3 has 14 residues. V shed 3 bases and J shed 8 bases, with 16 bases lying between them. The CDR3 is CAWRGPQGGEKLFF. Written as DNA, the CDR3 is TGTGCCTGGAGGGGCCCCCAGGGCGGAGAAAAACTGTTTTTT. Drawing the rest from reference TRBV30 and TRBJ1-4, the complete variable domain is SQTIHQWPATLVQPVGSPLSLECTVEGTSNPNLYWYRQAAGRGLQLLFYSVGIGQISSEVPQNLSASRPQDRQFILSSKKLLLSDSGFYLCAWRGPQGGEKLFFGSGTQLSVL.

This chain joins TRBV6-5 and TRBJ1-5; tentative D call: TRBD1 (6 bases). CDR3 size: 15 residues. Germline V gene data show CDR1 as MNHEY and CDR2 as SVGAGI. V was cut by 6 bases and J by 5 bases, with 17 bases left in between. The CDR3 here is CASRPLYRADQPQHF. CDR3 nucleotide sequence: TGTGCCAGCAGACCCCTATACAGGGCAGATCAGCCCCAGCATTTT.

This sequence joins TRBV30 and TRBJ1-3; D not resolved. Trimming cost V 0 bases and J 0 bases, with 6 bases left between them. The germline V gene has CDR1 GTSNPN and CDR2 SVGIG (reference sequence). The CDR3 is 14 amino acids. Here the CDR3 DNA reads TGTGCCTGGAGTGTGAGGAGCTCTGGAAACACCATATATTTT. Its protein product is CAWSVRSSGNTIYF.

This CDR3 reads CASSYSSAKETQYF. CDR3 DNA: TGTGCCAGCAGTTATTCGTCCGCGAAAGAGACCCAGTACTTC. The genes are TRBV6-6 and TRBJ2-5; the D is unclear. The CDR3 is 14 amino acids. CDR1 MNHNY and CDR2 SVGAGI come from the germline V gene (reference sequence). With 3 bases removed from V and 3 bases from J, the gap between germline ends came to 11 bases.

The CDR3 is CSVGRKEIDTQYF. Written as DNA, the CDR3 is TGCAGCGTTGGGCGGAAGGAGATAGATACGCAGTATTTT. This chain uses TRBV29-1 with TRBJ2-3, with D uncertain. V was trimmed by 4 bases and J by 5 bases, leaving 13 bases between them. CDR3 length: 13 amino acids. Germline CDR1 reads SQVTM; CDR2 reads ANQGSEA.

This rearrangement joins TRBV29-1 to TRBJ1-2; 7 bases are a match to TRBD1. The CDR3 loop spans 11 amino acids. Germline values: CDR1 SQVTM, CDR2 ANQGSEA. V lost 7 bases and J lost 7; bases outside the gene matches: 6. CDR3 nucleotides: TGCAGCGCCCCGACAGGGACTGGCTACACCTTC. Its translation: CSAPTGTGYTF.

This chain links TRBV9 with TRBJ2-1, with a tentative D call TRBD2 (6 bases). The ends were cut back, 4 bases at V and 9 bases at J, with 23 bases in the middle. CDR3 size: 16 residues. Germline values: CDR1 SGDLS, CDR2 YYNGEE. In nucleotides, the CDR3 is TGTGCCAGCAGCCCCGATGGGGGGAACGGCCACGGTGAGCAGTTCTTC. It is translated as CASSPDGGNGHGEQFF.

The rearrangement links TRBV2 to TRBJ1-4; D is ambiguous. The CDR3 totals 13 residues. The V and J ends lost 4 bases and 5 bases respectively, with 8 bases between them. Germline CDR1 reads SNHLY; CDR2 reads FYNNEI. This chain's CDR3 is CASSVNLNEKLFF. The DNA for the CDR3 is TGTGCCAGCAGTGTAAATCTAAATGAAAAACTGTTTTTT.

CDR3 in DNA: TGTGCCAGCAGTCCGGGACAGGGTAATCAGCCCCAGCATTTT. Residues: CASSPGQGNQPQHF. The J gene is TRBJ1-5, the V gene TRBV25-1, with TRBD1 matching 9 bases. Germline trimming cut 5 bases from V and 4 bases from J; bases unmatched to any gene: 3. This CDR3 comprises 14 residues. Germline-derived CDR1 and CDR2 are MGHDK and SYGVNS.

The chain employs TRBV15 and TRBJ2-3; D is uncertain. CDR1 LNHNV and CDR2 YYDKDF come from the germline V gene (reference sequence). V lost 5 bases, J lost 0 bases, and 12 bases lay in between. The CDR3 is 15 residues long. DNA for the CDR3: TGTGCCACCAGCTCCCTCCGCGAGAGCACAGATACGCAGTATTTT. Its protein product is CATSSLRESTDTQYF.

The V call is TRBV5-1, the J call TRBJ2-2, with a tentative D call TRBD2 (6 bases). Between the trimmed V and J ends, which lost 4 bases and 4 bases, there was a span of 14 bases. Germline loops: CDR1 SGHRS, CDR2 YFSETQ. The CDR3 has 15 residues. CDR3 coding DNA: TGCGCCAGCAGCCCAGACCTGGGGGGCACCGGGGAGCTGTTTTTT. The encoded protein is CASSPDLGGTGELFF.

V and J are TRBV7-2 and TRBJ2-3; D remains ambiguous. Trimming cost V 1 base and J 4 bases, with 15 bases left between them. CDR1 and CDR2 from the germline V gene are SGHTA and FQGNSA. This CDR3 spans 16 amino acids. The CDR3 DNA follows: TGTGCCAGCAGCTTAGAAGGCTCCCAGGTGCCAGATACGCAGTATTTT. This codes for CASSLEGSQVPDTQYF.

This chain joins TRBV28 and TRBJ2-2; 9 bases agree with TRBD1. Germline CDR1 reads MDHEN; CDR2 reads SYDVKM. The J segment lost 0 bases and the V segment lost 6 bases, leaving 5 bases of the junction unmatched. This CDR3 spans 16 amino acids. The CDR3 loop is CASRRDRVTNTGELFF. CDR3 sequence (DNA): TGTGCCAGCAGACGGGACAGGGTTACGAACACCGGGGAGCTGTTTTTT.

The rearrangement links TRBV28 to TRBJ2-1; 7 bases line up with TRBD2. CDR3 length: 14 residues. J was trimmed by 9 bases and V by 2 bases; bases with no gene match: 7. Germline V gene sequence: CDR1 MDHEN, CDR2 SYDVKM. The CDR3 sequence: CASSLAGVLSEQFF. For the CDR3, the DNA is TGTGCCAGCAGTTTAGCGGGAGTTCTCAGTGAGCAGTTCTTC. Based on the CDR3 plus reference TRBV28 and TRBJ2-1, the full variable domain is DVKVTQSSRYLVKRTGEKVFLECVQDMDHENMFWYRQDPGLGLRLIYFSYDVKMKEKGDIPEGYSVSREKKERFSLILESASTNQTSMYLCASSLAGVLSEQFFGPGTRLTVL.

The chain combines TRBV7-9 with TRBJ1-1, with 7 nucleotides matching TRBD1. The germline V gene has CDR1 SEHNR and CDR2 FQNEAQ (reference sequence). There are 15 residues in the CDR3. V trimming: 2 bases; J trimming: 6 bases; junction bases outside the gene matches: 9. CDR3 sequence (DNA): TGTGCCAGCAGCTTACAGACAGGGATTTTCTCTGAAGCTTTCTTT. Its translation is CASSLQTGIFSEAFF.

The chain combines TRBV11-1 with TRBJ2-4; D may be TRBD1 (8 bases). The ends were cut back, 4 bases at V and 3 bases at J, with 10 bases in the middle. Germline CDR1 and CDR2: SGHAT and FQDESV (reference sequence). CDR3 length equals 14 residues. The CDR3: CASSYRGGKNIQYF. The CDR3 nucleotides read TGTGCCAGCAGCTACAGGGGGGGCAAAAACATTCAGTACTTC. Combining the CDR3 with reference TRBV11-1 and TRBJ2-4 gives the whole variable domain EAEVAQSPRYKITEKSQAVAFWCDPISGHATLYWYRQILGQGPELLVQFQDESVVDDSQLPKDRFSAERLKGVDSTLKIQPAELGDSAMYLCASSYRGGKNIQYFGAGTRLSVL.

The V call is TRBV18, the J call TRBJ1-4; 9 nucleotides line up with TRBD1. The ends lost 6 bases at V and 2 bases at J; junction bases unmatched: 4. Germline values: CDR1 KGHSH, CDR2 LQKENI. The CDR3 loop spans 15 amino acids. CDR3 nucleotide sequence: TGTGCCAGCTCCCCCGGGACAGGGACTAATGAAAAACTGTTTTTT. It yields the protein CASSPGTGTNEKLFF. Drawing the rest from reference TRBV18 and TRBJ1-4, the complete variable domain is NAGVMQNPRHLVRRRGQEARLRCSPMKGHSHVYWYRQLPEEGLKFMVYLQKENIIDESGMPKERFSAEFPKEGPSILRIQQVVRGDSAAYFCASSPGTGTNEKLFFGSGTQLSVL.

In its sample, this clone was seen once. The rearrangement joins TRBV7-2 to TRBJ2-1, with TRBD1 matching over 7 bases. CDR3 length equals 13 residues. Germline V gene sequence: CDR1 SGHTA, CDR2 FQGNSA. Trimming removed 4 bases from V and 9 bases from J; junction bases left unmatched: 6. CDR3 protein: CASSSDRAGEQFF. Here the CDR3 DNA reads TGTGCCAGCAGCTCCGACAGGGCCGGTGAGCAGTTCTTC.

The CDR3: CASSLAGLAGGPNTQYF. The CDR3 DNA follows: TGTGCCAGCAGTTTGGCGGGACTAGCGGGGGGGCCAAATACGCAGTATTTT. The genes are TRBV27 and TRBJ2-3, with 16 nucleotides matching TRBD2. J gave up 7 bases and V 3 bases, and 7 bases lay outside the gene matches. The length of the CDR3 is 17 residues. CDR1 MNHEY and CDR2 SMNVEV come from the germline V gene (reference sequence).

The chain links TRBV4-1 to TRBJ1-2, with D uncertain. Germline lookup yields CDR1 MGHRA and CDR2 YSYEKL. Between the trimmed V and J ends, which lost 1 base and 6 bases, there was a span of 15 bases. This CDR3 spans 15 amino acids. CDR3 nucleotides: TGCGCCAGCAGCCAAGTCCTGGCCGACACGAATGGCTACACCTTC. Amino acid sequence: CASSQVLADTNGYTF.

This chain links TRBV5-1 with TRBJ2-3; the D gene is possibly TRBD1 (6 bases). The germline V and J ends were trimmed by 0 bases and 0 bases, with 8 bases remaining between them. The CDR3 runs to 15 residues. The V gene's germline CDR1 is SGHRS and CDR2 YFSETQ. CDR3 region: CASSLGGQSTDTQYF. As DNA, the CDR3 is TGCGCCAGCAGCTTGGGGGGGCAGAGCACAGATACGCAGTATTTT.